A single sample is the source of the 19 T cell receptor beta chains below, sequenced in a study of shared clonotypes between healthy human individuals. Only in-frame clones appear in the TCRdb table, and some are missing; sequencing was by immunoSEQ multiplex PCR. Of roughly 1,100,000 clones in the sample, about 75% are singletons; the top ten hold 1.4%. The specimen sequenced was memory CD4+ T cells sorted from blood. Subset given: CD45RA-negative fraction. These receptors came from a man aged 18 to 35 in good health.

CDR3 coding DNA: TGTGCCATCAAGACGACAGGGGGGAATTCCTACGAGCAGTACTTC. Its protein is CAIKTTGGNSYEQYF. This rearrangement joins TRBV10-3 to TRBJ2-7; TRBD1 aligns across 9 bases. V shed 7 bases and J 1 base; nucleotides not matched to a gene: 8. The CDR3 totals 15 residues. In germline, CDR1 is ENHRY, CDR2 SYGVKD.

The gene calls are TRBV5-6 and TRBJ2-7; 10 bases agree with TRBD2. The germline CDR1 and CDR2 sequences are SGHDT and YYEEEE. The CDR3 totals 14 residues. The J segment lost 3 bases and the V segment lost 2 bases, leaving 2 bases of the junction unmatched. The CDR3 is CASSLAGGYYEQYF. DNA of the CDR3: TGTGCCAGCAGCTTAGCGGGGGGGTACTACGAGCAGTACTTC.

The genes are TRBV2 and TRBJ1-5; a possible D gene is TRBD1 (6 bases). In germline, CDR1 is SNHLY, CDR2 FYNNEI. CDR3 length equals 13 residues. The V end was cut by 8 bases, the J end by 6 bases, with 14 bases between. DNA for the CDR3: TGTGCCAGCGCTACAGGGAGGTCTCAGCCCCAGCATTTT. Translating it yields CASATGRSQPQHF.

The chain employs TRBV30 and TRBJ2-1, with 10 nucleotides matching TRBD2. The CDR3 spans 15 residues. Germline V lookup: CDR1 GTSNPN, CDR2 SVGIG (reference sequence). Losses at the gene ends were 2 bases for V and 3 bases for J; bases not matched to a gene: 4. CDR3 amino acids: CAWSQTSGNYNEQFF. In DNA form, the CDR3 reads TGTGCCTGGAGTCAAACTAGCGGGAACTACAATGAGCAGTTCTTC.

The chain is built from TRBV10-3 and TRBJ1-2; no firm D call. The CDR3 loop spans 13 amino acids. In germline, CDR1 is ENHRY, CDR2 SYGVKD. V was clipped by 2 bases and J by 4 bases, with 8 bases between them. The CDR3 region has the DNA TGTGCCATCAGTGAGGGACGGCCCTATGGCTACACCTTC. This encodes CAISEGRPYGYTF.

A note on this clone: Other nucleotide sequences from this sample produce the same CDR3. The chain employs TRBV30 and TRBJ1-6; D is perhaps TRBD1 (6 bases). Germline CDR1 and CDR2: GTSNPN and SVGIG (reference sequence). Trimming took off 2 bases at V and 9 bases at J, with 11 bases between the two ends. The length of the CDR3 is 13 residues. Here the CDR3 reads CAWSLGGGSPLHF. As DNA, the CDR3 is TGTGCCTGGAGTTTAGGGGGGGGTTCACCCCTCCACTTT.

This sequence joins TRBV30 and TRBJ1-4, with 10 bases lining up with TRBD1. The V and J ends lost 0 bases and 4 bases, in that order; junction bases with no gene match: 5. Germline lookup yields CDR1 GTSNPN and CDR2 SVGIG (reference sequence). The CDR3 has 16 residues. In DNA, the CDR3 is TGTGCCTGGAGTGTACGACAGGGGGCGGGTAATGAAAAACTGTTTTTT. Protein: CAWSVRQGAGNEKLFF.

About this clone itself: The conserved closing phenylalanine or tryptophan is absent in this CDR3, likely reflecting a read error. V is TRBV6-5 and J is TRBJ1-5; TRBD1 aligns across 7 bases. The CDR3 is 14 residues long. Germline CDR1 MNHEY, CDR2 SVGAGI. V was clipped by 5 bases and J by 3 bases; unmatched bases: 4. CDR3 bases: TGTGCCAGCAGTGTACAGGGGTCCAATCAGCCCCAGCATTAT. Its protein product is CASSVQGSNQPQHY.

This clone was counted only a few times. The V and J genes are TRBV5-1 and TRBJ2-1; 9 bases align to TRBD2. CDR1 SGHRS and CDR2 YFSETQ come from the germline V gene. The CDR3 extends over 18 amino acids. V was clipped by 0 bases and J by 7 bases; unmatched bases: 14. CDR3 DNA sequence: TGCGCCAGCAGCTTGGGACTAGCGGCGACGGGGACAAGAAATGAGCAGTTCTTC. This codes for CASSLGLAATGTRNEQFF.

The V call is TRBV7-9, the J call TRBJ1-1; D may be TRBD1 (6 bases). The CDR3 sequence is 15 residues long. Trimming left V 6 bases short and J 0 bases short, with 14 bases between. In germline, CDR1 is SEHNR, CDR2 FQNEAQ (reference sequence). The CDR3 nucleotides read TGTGCCAGCAGGCGTGGGGGGCAGATGAACACTGAAGCTTTCTTT. Its protein is CASRRGGQMNTEAFF.

V and J are TRBV5-1 and TRBJ2-5; TRBD2 matches at 9 bases. The CDR3 is 15 amino acids. Per germline, CDR1 SGHRS and CDR2 YFSETQ. V lost 0 bases, J lost 9 bases, and 9 bases stayed unmatched. The CDR3 region has the DNA TGCGCCAGCAGCTTGGCGGCGGGGGGGACATTGTCCCAGTACTTC. Its translation: CASSLAAGGTLSQYF.

Regarding this clone: A read error may account for a junction end that differs from germline. Other DNA sequences in the same sample also yield this CDR3. This chain joins TRBV6-6 and TRBJ2-3; perhaps D is TRBD1 or TRBD2 (5 bases each). The CDR3 runs 14 residues. Germline assignment: CDR1 MNHNY and CDR2 SVGAGI (reference sequence). This CDR3 reads CASSFRDLGDTQYF. Written as DNA, the CDR3 is TGTGCCAGTAGTTTCCGGGACCTCGGGGATACGCAGTATTTT.

V and J are TRBV5-1 and TRBJ2-7, with 8 bases identical to TRBD1. This CDR3 spans 14 amino acids. Trimming at V came to 5 bases and at J to 0 bases, leaving 4 bases not matched to a gene. The germline V gene has CDR1 SGHRS and CDR2 YFSETQ. The CDR3 is CASRGQGSSYEQYF. In DNA, the CDR3 is TGCGCCAGCAGAGGACAGGGTTCCTCCTACGAGCAGTACTTC.

The chain employs TRBV4-2 and TRBJ2-7; 9 positions match TRBD1. Per the germline V gene, CDR1 is LGHNA and CDR2 is YNFKEQ. The junction had 10 bases not matched to a gene; V was cut back by 5 bases and J by 5 bases. The CDR3 loop spans 15 amino acids. CDR3 sequence: CASSLDIGQGNEQYF. The CDR3 DNA sequence: TGTGCCAGCAGCTTGGATATCGGACAGGGGAACGAGCAGTACTTC.

CDR3 region: CAWSVASSGGGETQYF. The CDR3 DNA is TGTGCCTGGAGTGTGGCCTCTAGCGGGGGAGGAGAGACCCAGTACTTC. J is TRBJ2-5 and V is TRBV30; 10 bases are a match to TRBD2. Unmatched junction bases numbered 8, after V lost 0 bases and J lost 4 bases. CDR3 length equals 16 residues. Germline-derived CDR1 and CDR2 are GTSNPN and SVGIG (reference sequence).

The J gene is TRBJ2-7, the V gene TRBV6-5, with 7 bases identical to TRBD2. J lost 4 bases, V lost 6 bases, and 6 bases had no gene match. The CDR3 covers 13 residues. Germline V gives CDR1 MNHEY, CDR2 SVGAGI. CDR3 in DNA: TGTGCCAGCAGACCCGCCGGGGGGTACGAGCAGTACTTC. Translation: CASRPAGGYEQYF.

V usage is TRBV28 and J usage is TRBJ2-1; D not certain. The CDR3 has 11 residues. Germline V gives CDR1 MDHEN, CDR2 SYDVKM. Trimming removed 6 bases at V and 8 bases at J, with 8 bases between. The CDR3 DNA follows: TGTGCCAGCAGGGGCTGGGATGAGCAGTTCTTC. Amino acids: CASRGWDEQFF.

The chain has TRBV16 and TRBJ1-5; D remains ambiguous. Germline CDR1 and CDR2: KGHSY and FQNENV. Deletions cut 6 bases from V and 0 bases from J, with 12 bases between. This CDR3 is built from 15 residues. CDR3 coding DNA: TGTGCCAGCAGTAAAGACGGTGATAGCAATCAGCCCCAGCATTTT. As protein: CASSKDGDSNQPQHF.

The DNA for the CDR3 is TGTGCCAGCAGCTTGGATCGGGACAGGGTTCCAACTAATGAAAAACTGTTTTTT. Protein sequence: CASSLDRDRVPTNEKLFF. V and J are TRBV5-4 and TRBJ1-4, with 9 bases matching TRBD1. Germline CDR1 SGHNT, CDR2 YYREEE (reference sequence). The CDR3 spans 18 residues. The J segment lost 0 bases and the V segment lost 0 bases, leaving 6 bases of the junction unmatched.